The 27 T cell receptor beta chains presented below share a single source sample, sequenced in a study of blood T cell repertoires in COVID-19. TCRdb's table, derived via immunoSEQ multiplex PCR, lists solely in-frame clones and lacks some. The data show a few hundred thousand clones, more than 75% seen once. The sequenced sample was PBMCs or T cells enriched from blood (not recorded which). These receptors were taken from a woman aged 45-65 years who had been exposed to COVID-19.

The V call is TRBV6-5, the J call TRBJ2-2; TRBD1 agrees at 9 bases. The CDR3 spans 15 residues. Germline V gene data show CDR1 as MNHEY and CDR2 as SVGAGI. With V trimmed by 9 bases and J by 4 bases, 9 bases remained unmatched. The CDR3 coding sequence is TGTGCCAGTAAGGACAGGGGATGGTCCACCGGGGAGCTGTTTTTT. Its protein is CASKDRGWSTGELFF.

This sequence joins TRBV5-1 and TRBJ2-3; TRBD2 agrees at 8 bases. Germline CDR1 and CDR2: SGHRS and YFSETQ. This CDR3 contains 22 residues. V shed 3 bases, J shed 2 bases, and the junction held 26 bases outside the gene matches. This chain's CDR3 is CASSYYPRGGSTHLLPTDTQYF. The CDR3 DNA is TGCGCCAGCAGCTATTATCCCCGGGGGGGGTCTACCCACCTTCTCCCCACAGATACGCAGTATTTT. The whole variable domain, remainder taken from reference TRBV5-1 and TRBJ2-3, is KAGVTQTPRYLIKTRGQQVTLSCSPISGHRSVSWYQQTPGQGLQFLFEYFSETQRNKGNFPGRFSGRQFSNSRSEMNVSTLELGDSALYLCASSYYPRGGSTHLLPTDTQYFGPGTRLTVL.

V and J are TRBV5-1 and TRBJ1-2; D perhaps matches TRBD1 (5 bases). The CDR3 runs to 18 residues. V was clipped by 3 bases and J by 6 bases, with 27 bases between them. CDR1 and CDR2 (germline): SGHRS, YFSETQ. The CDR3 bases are TGCGCCAGCAGCTCTCAGGCGGGGCTGGATGACCCGAGCCATGGCTACACCTTC. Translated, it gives CASSSQAGLDDPSHGYTF.

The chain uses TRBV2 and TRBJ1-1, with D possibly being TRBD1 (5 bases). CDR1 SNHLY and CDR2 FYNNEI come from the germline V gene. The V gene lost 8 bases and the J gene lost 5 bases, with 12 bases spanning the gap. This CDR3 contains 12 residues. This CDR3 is CASVTGKTEAFF. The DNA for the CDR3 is TGTGCCAGCGTTACAGGAAAGACTGAAGCTTTCTTT.

For the CDR3, the DNA is TGTGCCAGCAGCCACAGGGGGGTCTATGGCTACACCTTC. It specifies CASSHRGVYGYTF. The chain carries TRBV4-2 and TRBJ1-2, with TRBD1 matching over 7 bases. Germline V gene sequence: CDR1 LGHNA, CDR2 YNFKEQ. Unmatched junction bases numbered 2, after V lost 3 bases and J lost 4 bases. The CDR3 totals 13 residues.

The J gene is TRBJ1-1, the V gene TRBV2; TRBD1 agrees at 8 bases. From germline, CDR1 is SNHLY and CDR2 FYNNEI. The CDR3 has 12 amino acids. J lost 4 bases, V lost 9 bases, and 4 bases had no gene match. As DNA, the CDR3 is TGTGCCAGGGGTACAGGGGGCACTGAAGCTTTCTTT. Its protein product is CARGTGGTEAFF. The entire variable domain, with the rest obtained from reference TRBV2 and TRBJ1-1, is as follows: EPEVTQTPSHQVTQMGQEVILRCVPISNHLYFYWYRQILGQKVEFLVSFYNNEISEKSEIFDDQFSVERPDGSNFTLKIRSTKLEDSAMYFCARGTGGTEAFFGQGTRLTVV.

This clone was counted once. As DNA, the CDR3 is TGTGCCAGCAGGAAAAGCGGGGAAGAGACCCAGTACTTC. Residues: CASRKSGEETQYF. The genes are TRBV5-4 and TRBJ2-5, with TRBD2 matching over 7 bases. J was trimmed by 3 bases and V by 5 bases; bases with no gene match: 4. Germline values: CDR1 SGHNT, CDR2 YYREEE (reference sequence). CDR3 length: 13 residues.

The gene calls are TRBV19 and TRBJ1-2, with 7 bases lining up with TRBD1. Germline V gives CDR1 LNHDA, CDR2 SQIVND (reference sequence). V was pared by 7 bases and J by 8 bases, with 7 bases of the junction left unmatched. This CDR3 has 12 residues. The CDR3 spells CASTRQGGGYTF. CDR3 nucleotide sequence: TGTGCCAGTACTCGACAGGGTGGAGGCTACACCTTC.

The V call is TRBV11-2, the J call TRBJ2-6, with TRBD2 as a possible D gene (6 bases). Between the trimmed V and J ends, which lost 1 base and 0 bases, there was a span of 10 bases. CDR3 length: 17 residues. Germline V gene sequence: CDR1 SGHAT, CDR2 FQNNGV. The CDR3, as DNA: TGTGCCAGCAGCTTAGGGCGGGGTTTCTCTGGGGCCAACGTCCTGACTTTC. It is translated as CASSLGRGFSGANVLTF.

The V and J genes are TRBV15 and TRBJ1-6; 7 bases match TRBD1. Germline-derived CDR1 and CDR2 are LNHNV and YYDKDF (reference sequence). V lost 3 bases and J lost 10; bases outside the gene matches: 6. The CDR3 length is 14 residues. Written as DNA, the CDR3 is TGTGCCACCAGCAGGGTACAGGGGATCTCACCCCTCCACTTT. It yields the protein CATSRVQGISPLHF.

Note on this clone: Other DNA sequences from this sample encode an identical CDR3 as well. This CDR3 reads CASSPGQSTDTQYF. CDR3 nucleotides: TGTGCCAGCAGTCCTGGACAGAGCACAGATACGCAGTATTTT. The chain combines TRBV27 with TRBJ2-3, with D perhaps matching TRBD1 (6 bases). CDR1 and CDR2 from the germline V gene are MNHEY and SMNVEV (reference sequence). The V gene lost 5 bases and the J gene lost 0 bases, with 9 bases spanning the gap. The CDR3 totals 14 residues.

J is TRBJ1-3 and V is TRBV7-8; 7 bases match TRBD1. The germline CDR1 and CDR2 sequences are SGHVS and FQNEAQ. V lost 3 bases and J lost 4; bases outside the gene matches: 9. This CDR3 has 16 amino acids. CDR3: CASSLRTGLGGNTIYF. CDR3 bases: TGTGCCAGCAGCTTGCGGACAGGCTTGGGAGGAAACACCATATATTTT. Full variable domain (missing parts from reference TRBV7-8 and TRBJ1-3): GAGVSQSPRYKVAKRGQDVALRCDPISGHVSLFWYQQALGQGPEFLTYFQNEAQLDKSGLPSDRFFAERPEGSVSTLKIQRTQQEDSAVYLCASSLRTGLGGNTIYFGEGSWLTVV.

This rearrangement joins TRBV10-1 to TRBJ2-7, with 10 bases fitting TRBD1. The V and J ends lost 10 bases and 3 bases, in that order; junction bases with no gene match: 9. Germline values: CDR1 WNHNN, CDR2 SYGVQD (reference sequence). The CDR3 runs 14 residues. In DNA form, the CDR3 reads TGCGCCAAATGCGTGGGGACAGGGGACTACGAGCAGTACTTC. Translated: CAKCVGTGDYEQYF.

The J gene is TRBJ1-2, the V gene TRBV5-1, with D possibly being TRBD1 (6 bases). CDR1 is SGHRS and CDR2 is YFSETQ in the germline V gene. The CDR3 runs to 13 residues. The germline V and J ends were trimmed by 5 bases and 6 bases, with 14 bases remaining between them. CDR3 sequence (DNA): TGCGCCAGCAGTTCAGACAGGTTCGATGGCTACACCTTC. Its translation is CASSSDRFDGYTF.

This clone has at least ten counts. The chain's CDR3 is CATSDLKGQGSLNEQFF. As DNA, the CDR3 is TGTGCCACCAGTGATCTAAAGGGACAGGGCTCGCTCAATGAGCAGTTCTTC. The chain links TRBV24-1 to TRBJ2-1, with TRBD1 matching over 9 bases. The CDR3 spans 17 residues. Trimming cost V 3 bases and J 6 bases; bases outside gene matches: 11. Germline V gene data show CDR1 as KGHDR and CDR2 as SFDVKD.

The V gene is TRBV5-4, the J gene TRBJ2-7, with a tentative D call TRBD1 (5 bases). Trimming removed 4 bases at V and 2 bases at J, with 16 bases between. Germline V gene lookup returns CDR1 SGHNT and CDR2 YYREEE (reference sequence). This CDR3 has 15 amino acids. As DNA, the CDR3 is TGTGCCAGCAGCCTTCCCGGGCAGGGTGCCTACGAGCAGTACTTC. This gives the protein CASSLPGQGAYEQYF.

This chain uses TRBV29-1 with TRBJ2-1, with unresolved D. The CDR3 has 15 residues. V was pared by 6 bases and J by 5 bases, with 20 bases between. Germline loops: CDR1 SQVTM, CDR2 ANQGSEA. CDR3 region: CSVPPPPSQDNEQFF. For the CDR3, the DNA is TGCAGCGTCCCTCCCCCCCCCAGTCAGGACAATGAGCAGTTCTTC.

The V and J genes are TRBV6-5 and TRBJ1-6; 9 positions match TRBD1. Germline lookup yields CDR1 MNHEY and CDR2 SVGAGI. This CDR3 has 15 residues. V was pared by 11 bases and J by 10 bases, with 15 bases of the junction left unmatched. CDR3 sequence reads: CAGGTGNLPGSPLHF. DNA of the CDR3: TGTGCCGGAGGGACAGGGAATCTGCCGGGCTCACCCCTCCACTTT.

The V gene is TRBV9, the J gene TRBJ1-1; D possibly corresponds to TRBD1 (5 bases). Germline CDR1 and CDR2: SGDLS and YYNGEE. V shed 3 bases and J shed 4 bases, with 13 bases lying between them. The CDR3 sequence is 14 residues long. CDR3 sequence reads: CASSARTGGTEAFF. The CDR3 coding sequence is TGTGCCAGCAGCGCCCGGACGGGGGGCACTGAAGCTTTCTTT.

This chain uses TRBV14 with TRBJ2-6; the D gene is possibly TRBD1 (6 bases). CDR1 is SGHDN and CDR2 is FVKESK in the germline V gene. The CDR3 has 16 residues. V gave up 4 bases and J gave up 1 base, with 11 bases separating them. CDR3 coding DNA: TGTGCCAGCAGCCTAACAGGGATTTCTGGGGCCAACGTCCTGACTTTC. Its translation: CASSLTGISGANVLTF.

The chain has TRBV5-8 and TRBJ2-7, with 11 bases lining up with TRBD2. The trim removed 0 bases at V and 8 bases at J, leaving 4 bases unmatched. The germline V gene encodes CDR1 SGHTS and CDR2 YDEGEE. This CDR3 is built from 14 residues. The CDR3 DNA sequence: TGTGCCAGCAGCTTGGGGCTAGCGGGGGGCCAGCAGTACTTC. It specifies CASSLGLAGGQQYF.

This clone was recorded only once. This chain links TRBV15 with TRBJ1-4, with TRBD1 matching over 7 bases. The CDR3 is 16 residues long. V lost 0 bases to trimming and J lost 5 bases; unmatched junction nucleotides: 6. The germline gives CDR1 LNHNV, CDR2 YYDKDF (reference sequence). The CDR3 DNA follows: TGTGCCACCAGCAGAGACCCTACCAGGGGGAATGAAAAACTGTTTTTT. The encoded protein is CATSRDPTRGNEKLFF.

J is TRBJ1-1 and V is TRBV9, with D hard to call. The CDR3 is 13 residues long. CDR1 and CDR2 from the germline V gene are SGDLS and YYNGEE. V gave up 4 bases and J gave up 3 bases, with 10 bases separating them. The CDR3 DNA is TGTGCCAGCAGCTCCGCACTGGACACTGAAGCTTTCTTT. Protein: CASSSALDTEAFF.

The CDR3 DNA reads TGTGCCAGCAGTTCCCCAGCCCCAGGGACTGAAGCTTTCTTT. It specifies CASSSPAPGTEAFF. The chain employs TRBV27 and TRBJ1-1; weak D call: TRBD1 (5 bases). CDR1 and CDR2 from the germline V gene are MNHEY and SMNVEV (reference sequence). The germline V and J ends were trimmed by 4 bases and 5 bases, with 14 bases remaining between them. This CDR3 is built from 14 residues.

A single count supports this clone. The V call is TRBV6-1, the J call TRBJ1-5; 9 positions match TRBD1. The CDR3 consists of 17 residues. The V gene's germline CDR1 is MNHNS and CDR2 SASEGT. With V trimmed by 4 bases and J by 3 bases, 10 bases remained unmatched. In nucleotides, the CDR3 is TGTGCCAGCAGTGGACGGACAGGGGCCTTTCTCAATCAGCCCCAGCATTTT. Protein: CASSGRTGAFLNQPQHF.

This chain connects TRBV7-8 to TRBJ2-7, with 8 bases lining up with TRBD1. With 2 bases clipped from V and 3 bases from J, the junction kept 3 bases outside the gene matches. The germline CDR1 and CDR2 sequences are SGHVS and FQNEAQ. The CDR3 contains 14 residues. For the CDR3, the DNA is TGTGCCAGCAGCTTATTCGGACAGGGCTACGAGCAGTACTTC. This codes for CASSLFGQGYEQYF.

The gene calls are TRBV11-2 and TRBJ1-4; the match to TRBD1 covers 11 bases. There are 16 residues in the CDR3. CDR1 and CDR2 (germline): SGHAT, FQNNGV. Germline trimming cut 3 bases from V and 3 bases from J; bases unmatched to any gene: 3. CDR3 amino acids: CASSLDRGLANEKLFF. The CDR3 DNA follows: TGTGCCAGCAGCTTGGACAGGGGGCTCGCTAATGAAAAACTGTTTTTT.